This TCR beta chain is drawn from a study of cytomegalovirus exposure and HLA in healthy donors. This clone was recorded only once. Germline and junction disagree at one end, which may indicate a read error. Healthy individuals who donated bone marrow served as the donors. Amplification used 60 Vbeta primers and 13 Jbeta primers. Sequencing used immunoSEQ multiplex PCR; TCRdb keeps in-frame clones, though not all of them. Here the sample spans about 190,000 clones, around 82% being singletons. This CDR3 region has 16 residues. Germline CDR1 is SEHNR and CDR2 is FQNEAQ (reference sequence). The chain couples TRBV7-9 to TRBJ2-7; 7 nucleotides match TRBD1. The sample was PBMCs. The sequence came from a man between 18 and 29 years old in good health and CMV-seronegative. The CDR3 spells CSSSAPGQTSPYEQYF. The DNA of the CDR3 is TGTTCCAGCAGCGCTCCGGGACAGACGTCTCCCTACGAGCAGTACTTC.